Listed below are T cell receptor beta chains from one sample, sequenced in a study of blood T cell repertoires in COVID-19. TCRdb keeps only in-frame clones here, not all; method: immunoSEQ multiplex PCR. There are about 300,000 clones in the sample; approximately 90% occur only once, and over 5% lies in the top ten. Sequenced sample: peripheral blood. The receptors originated from a woman aged 45-59 years with COVID-19, enrolled during active disease. Each CDR3 is given with its conserved first and last residue. The D gene is left open where the match is weak. Clone sizes are given selectively: once, few, many, or a class where the clone is expanded.

clone_size: NA; d_call: TRBD1; j_call: TRBJ1-2; v_call: TRBV27; cdr3_nt: TGTGCCAGCAGTCCCCGGGAGGGGGCAAACTATGGCTACACCTTC; cdr3_aa: CASSPREGANYGYTF
clone_size: few; d_call: NA; j_call: TRBJ2-1; v_call: TRBV7-2; cdr3_nt: TGTGCCAGCAGCTTAGACAGGGCCTATGGGAATGAGCAGTTCTTC; cdr3_aa: CASSLDRAYGNEQFF
clone_size: NA; d_call: NA; j_call: TRBJ2-3; v_call: TRBV4-2; cdr3_nt: TGTGCCAGCAGCCAAGATAGGGCAGACCAGGGTACGCAGTATTTT; cdr3_aa: CASSQDRADQGTQYF
clone_size: NA; d_call: NA; j_call: TRBJ2-3; v_call: TRBV7-3; cdr3_nt: TGTGCCAGCAGCTTAATCGGGGAGGTGGATACGCAGTATTTT; cdr3_aa: CASSLIGEVDTQYF
clone_size: NA; d_call: TRBD1; j_call: TRBJ2-1; v_call: TRBV10-3; cdr3_nt: TGTGCCATCAGTGGCCGAGTACCGGGACAGGGGTATAGGTCCTCATTCACCAATGAGCAGTTCTTC; cdr3_aa: CAISGRVPGQGYRSSFTNEQFF
clone_size: NA; d_call: TRBD2; j_call: TRBJ2-7; v_call: TRBV2; cdr3_nt: TGTGCCAGCAGCTATAGCGGGAGCTCCTACGAGCAGTACTTC; cdr3_aa: CASSYSGSSYEQYF
clone_size: NA; d_call: TRBD2; j_call: TRBJ2-7; v_call: TRBV4-1; cdr3_nt: TGCGCCAGCAGCCAAGATGGGTGGGAGGGCCAATACGAGCAGTACTTC; cdr3_aa: CASSQDGWEGQYEQYF
clone_size: NA; d_call: NA; j_call: TRBJ1-1; v_call: TRBV6-5; cdr3_nt: TGTGCCAGCACCTCGTTCTCGAACACTGAAGCTTTCTTT; cdr3_aa: CASTSFSNTEAFF
clone_size: NA; d_call: NA; j_call: TRBJ2-2; v_call: TRBV6-6; cdr3_nt: TGTGCCAGCAGGAACAGGGTTTGGGTCACCGGGGAGCTGTTTTTT; cdr3_aa: CASRNRVWVTGELFF
clone_size: few; d_call: TRBD1; j_call: TRBJ1-6; v_call: TRBV7-8; cdr3_nt: TGTGCCAGCAGCGACCGGGACAGGGGGCTCTCACCCCTCCACTTT; cdr3_aa: CASSDRDRGLSPLHF
clone_size: NA; d_call: NA; j_call: TRBJ1-5; v_call: TRBV2; cdr3_nt: TGTGCCAGCAGTGAAGCGCAGGGTACTCAGCCCCAGCATTTT; cdr3_aa: CASSEAQGTQPQHF
clone_size: NA; d_call: NA; j_call: TRBJ1-1; v_call: TRBV18; cdr3_nt: TGTGCCAGTACGAGGACCGAGGGGAACACTGAAGCTTTCTTT; cdr3_aa: CASTRTEGNTEAFF
clone_size: once; d_call: TRBD2; j_call: TRBJ2-1; v_call: TRBV7-2; cdr3_nt: TGTGCCAGCAGCTTAGACTGGACTAGCGGGAGCCGGGATGAGCAGTTCTTC; cdr3_aa: CASSLDWTSGSRDEQFF
clone_size: NA; d_call: NA; j_call: TRBJ1-3; v_call: TRBV5-6; cdr3_nt: TGTGCCAGCAGCTCACGGGGGGCCAGCAGAAACACCATATATTTT; cdr3_aa: CASSSRGASRNTIYF
clone_size: few; d_call: NA; j_call: TRBJ2-1; v_call: TRBV13; cdr3_nt: TGTGCCAGCAGCCGGGCAGGGGTGATATACAATGAGCAGTTCTTC; cdr3_aa: CASSRAGVIYNEQFF
clone_size: NA; d_call: NA; j_call: TRBJ2-7; v_call: TRBV19; cdr3_nt: TGTGCCACAGGGGGGCATACCAACTACGAGCAGTACTTC; cdr3_aa: CATGGHTNYEQYF
clone_size: NA; d_call: NA; j_call: TRBJ1-3; v_call: TRBV4-1; cdr3_nt: TGCGCCAGCAGTCTGACAGGAGATGGAAACACCATATATTTT; cdr3_aa: CASSLTGDGNTIYF
clone_size: NA; d_call: TRBD1; j_call: TRBJ1-1; v_call: TRBV12-3/TRBV12-4; cdr3_nt: TGTGCCAGCAGTTTTACAGGGGGCACTGAAGCTTTCTTT; cdr3_aa: CASSFTGGTEAFF
clone_size: few; d_call: TRBD1; j_call: TRBJ1-2; v_call: TRBV7-9; cdr3_nt: TGTGCCAGCAGCTTAGGGGGGACAGCCCTGTATGGCTACACCTTC; cdr3_aa: CASSLGGTALYGYTF
clone_size: NA; d_call: TRBD1; j_call: TRBJ2-2; v_call: TRBV7-9; cdr3_nt: TGTGCCAGCAGCCCCGACAGGGGGAAGATCACCGGGGAGCTGTTTTTT; cdr3_aa: CASSPDRGKITGELFF
clone_size: few; d_call: TRBD1; j_call: TRBJ2-7; v_call: TRBV6-5; cdr3_nt: TGTGCCAGCAGTTCCGGGACAGGTGTCTACGAGCAGTACTTC; cdr3_aa: CASSSGTGVYEQYF
clone_size: few; d_call: TRBD1; j_call: TRBJ2-5; v_call: TRBV7-9; cdr3_nt: TGTGCCAGCAGCCCTAGACAGGGTGTGAGAGAGACCCAGTACTTC; cdr3_aa: CASSPRQGVRETQYF
clone_size: once; d_call: NA; j_call: TRBJ1-1; v_call: TRBV11-1; cdr3_nt: TGTGCCAGCAGCTTAAGTCACGGGTACACTGAAGCTTTCTTT; cdr3_aa: CASSLSHGYTEAFF
clone_size: NA; d_call: NA; j_call: TRBJ2-2; v_call: TRBV18; cdr3_nt: TGTGCCAGCTCACCAGGGACTGGGGCCACCGGGGAGCTGTTTTTT; cdr3_aa: CASSPGTGATGELFF
clone_size: NA; d_call: TRBD2; j_call: TRBJ2-3; v_call: TRBV7-9; cdr3_nt: TGTGCCAGCAGCCCCCGCAGCGGGAGATCGGATACGCAGTATTTT; cdr3_aa: CASSPRSGRSDTQYF
clone_size: NA; d_call: NA; j_call: TRBJ1-1; v_call: TRBV5-1; cdr3_nt: TGCGCCAGCAGCTTGTCTTCTGGAATAAAGGACAAAGGAGCTTTCTTT; cdr3_aa: CASSLSSGIKDKGAFF
clone_size: NA; d_call: NA; j_call: TRBJ1-1; v_call: TRBV29-1; cdr3_nt: TGCAGCGTCCACCAGGGCGCTGAAGCTTTCTTT; cdr3_aa: CSVHQGAEAFF
clone_size: NA; d_call: NA; j_call: TRBJ1-1; v_call: TRBV11-2; cdr3_nt: TGTGCCAGCTCTCGTGGAGGGGACACTGAAGCTTTCTTT; cdr3_aa: CASSRGGDTEAFF
clone_size: NA; d_call: TRBD1; j_call: TRBJ2-7; v_call: TRBV24-1; cdr3_nt: TGTGCCACCAGTGATCGGACAGGCGAGCAGTACTTC; cdr3_aa: CATSDRTGEQYF
clone_size: NA; d_call: TRBD1; j_call: TRBJ2-4; v_call: TRBV29-1; cdr3_nt: TGCAGCGTTAAGTTTGCGACAGGGGTGGGCATTCAGTACTTC; cdr3_aa: CSVKFATGVGIQYF
clone_size: NA; d_call: TRBD1; j_call: TRBJ1-5; v_call: TRBV4-2; cdr3_nt: TGTGCCAGCAGCCAAGTTACAGGGGGCCAGCCCCAGCATTTT; cdr3_aa: CASSQVTGGQPQHF
clone_size: NA; d_call: NA; j_call: TRBJ2-7; v_call: TRBV5-6; cdr3_nt: TGTGCCAGCAGCTCCGTGTTTCGGGACGAGCAGTACTTC; cdr3_aa: CASSSVFRDEQYF
clone_size: NA; d_call: NA; j_call: TRBJ1-2; v_call: TRBV5-1; cdr3_nt: TGCGCCAGCAGCTTGGGTGACAACACGAACTATGGCTACACCTTC; cdr3_aa: CASSLGDNTNYGYTF
clone_size: NA; d_call: TRBD2; j_call: TRBJ2-1; v_call: TRBV4-3; cdr3_nt: TGCGCCAGCAGCCAAGATCTTCCCAGGGGACTAGCGGGGCACATGCTCAATGAGCAGTTCTTC; cdr3_aa: CASSQDLPRGLAGHMLNEQFF
clone_size: NA; d_call: TRBD1; j_call: TRBJ2-7; v_call: TRBV19; cdr3_nt: TGTGCCAGTAGTTCGGGGACAGGCCATAGGGGGAACGAGCAGTACTTC; cdr3_aa: CASSSGTGHRGNEQYF
clone_size: NA; d_call: TRBD2; j_call: TRBJ2-3; v_call: TRBV3-1/TRBV3-2; cdr3_nt: TGTGCCAGCAGACAAATAGCGGGAGAAGGTACAGATACGCAGTATTTT; cdr3_aa: CASRQIAGEGTDTQYF
clone_size: NA; d_call: NA; j_call: TRBJ2-7; v_call: TRBV6-5; cdr3_nt: TGTGCCAGCGGCATCCGTTTCTACGAGCAGTACTTC; cdr3_aa: CASGIRFYEQYF
clone_size: NA; d_call: NA; j_call: TRBJ2-1; v_call: TRBV10-2; cdr3_nt: TGCGCCAGCAGTGTACTCTCTAACTCCTACAATGAGCAGTTCTTC; cdr3_aa: CASSVLSNSYNEQFF
clone_size: NA; d_call: TRBD1; j_call: TRBJ2-4; v_call: TRBV29-1; cdr3_nt: TGCAGCGTTGAAGATCCGGGACAGGGAAACATTCAGTACTTC; cdr3_aa: CSVEDPGQGNIQYF
clone_size: NA; d_call: NA; j_call: TRBJ1-1; v_call: TRBV29-1; cdr3_nt: TGCAGCGTTGAGGGCTTAATGAACACTGAAGCTTTCTTT; cdr3_aa: CSVEGLMNTEAFF
clone_size: NA; d_call: TRBD1; j_call: TRBJ1-1; v_call: TRBV19; cdr3_nt: TGTGCCAGTAGTGACAGGGAAAAGGTGGGCACTGAAGCTTTCTTT; cdr3_aa: CASSDREKVGTEAFF
clone_size: NA; d_call: NA; j_call: TRBJ1-1; v_call: TRBV4-2; cdr3_nt: TGTGCCAGCAGTAAAGAACGAGTGAACACTGAAGCTTTCTTT; cdr3_aa: CASSKERVNTEAFF
clone_size: NA; d_call: TRBD2; j_call: TRBJ2-7; v_call: TRBV19; cdr3_nt: TGTGCCAGTAGTATAGTGGCGGGAGTGTACGAGCAGTACTTC; cdr3_aa: CASSIVAGVYEQYF
clone_size: NA; d_call: NA; j_call: TRBJ1-1; v_call: TRBV19; cdr3_nt: TGTGCCAGTTGGAAAGGGGCATACACTGAAGCTTTCTTT; cdr3_aa: CASWKGAYTEAFF
clone_size: few; d_call: TRBD1; j_call: TRBJ1-4; v_call: TRBV2; cdr3_nt: TGTGCCAGCAGTGAAGCGGGACAGGTGTATGAAAAACTGTTTTTT; cdr3_aa: CASSEAGQVYEKLFF
clone_size: NA; d_call: NA; j_call: TRBJ1-1; v_call: TRBV7-8; cdr3_nt: TGTGCCAGCAGCTTAGTAAGCAGGGCGGTCACTGAAGCTTTCTTT; cdr3_aa: CASSLVSRAVTEAFF
clone_size: NA; d_call: NA; j_call: TRBJ1-1; v_call: TRBV24-1; cdr3_nt: TGTGCCACCAGTGATTTGTACTTTTACACTGAAGCTTTCTTT; cdr3_aa: CATSDLYFYTEAFF
clone_size: once; d_call: TRBD2; j_call: TRBJ2-1; v_call: TRBV10-2; cdr3_nt: TGCGCCAGCAGTGAGACTAGCGGTTCCTACAATGAGCAGTTCTTC; cdr3_aa: CASSETSGSYNEQFF
clone_size: NA; d_call: NA; j_call: TRBJ2-1; v_call: TRBV6-5; cdr3_nt: TGTGCCAGCTCCAGAAGCGCGGTCTACAATGAGCAGTTCTTC; cdr3_aa: CASSRSAVYNEQFF
clone_size: NA; d_call: NA; j_call: TRBJ1-2; v_call: TRBV27; cdr3_nt: TGTGCCAGCAGTAAAAATGGACAGACCTATGGCTACACCTTC; cdr3_aa: CASSKNGQTYGYTF